Following are 30 T cell receptor beta chains from one sample sequenced in a study of cytomegalovirus exposure and HLA in healthy donors (dated by TCRdb to the late 2010s). Preparation of the library involved the immunoSEQ multiplex PCR assay. For the multiplex PCR, a mixture combining 60 forward primers for TCR Vbeta segments and 13 reverse primers for TCR Jbeta segments was used. The table was pulled from immuneACCESS by TCRdb, which kept in-frame rearrangements only. Such tables lose some clones; where checked, under half of the loss comes from unresolved V genes, and the rest has no known cause. The sample table on file contains about 200,000 clones. Clones ranked in the top ten supply 0.9% to 1.4% of the sample. Sequencing was carried out using PBMCs. These receptors came from a girl aged 2 to 10 in good health and CMV-seropositive.

The rearrangement uses TRBV28 and TRBJ1-4; D possibly corresponds to TRBD1 (5 bases). The length of the CDR3 is 15 residues. Germline V gene lookup returns CDR1 MDHEN and CDR2 SYDVKM. Trimming pared 6 bases from V and 4 bases from J, leaving 15 bases between. The CDR3 here is CASSFGGGGNEKLFF. The CDR3 DNA reads TGTGCCAGCAGCTTCGGGGGAGGAGGTAATGAAAAACTGTTTTTT.

The genes are TRBV6-1 and TRBJ2-6; the D gene is possibly TRBD1 (5 bases). Germline V CDR1 and CDR2: MNHNS, SASEGT. V gave up 4 bases and J gave up 1 base, with 5 bases separating them. The CDR3 has 14 residues. The CDR3 nucleotides read TGTGCCAGCAGTGCAGGGTCTGGGGCCAACGTCCTGACTTTC. It is translated as CASSAGSGANVLTF.

The chain couples TRBV19 to TRBJ2-5; TRBD1 is a possible D gene (5 bases). This CDR3 is 13 amino acids long. The V and J ends lost 5 bases and 5 bases respectively, with 12 bases between them. Germline CDR1 LNHDA, CDR2 SQIVND (reference sequence). CDR3 amino acids: CASSVTDFETQYF. DNA for the CDR3: TGTGCCAGTAGTGTGACAGACTTTGAGACCCAGTACTTC.

This chain links TRBV9 with TRBJ2-3; 10 nucleotides line up with TRBD2. The CDR3 runs 17 residues. CDR1 SGDLS and CDR2 YYNGEE come from the germline V gene. V lost 1 base and J lost 2; bases outside the gene matches: 7. The CDR3 loop is CASSVLAGVQNTDTQYF. CDR3 DNA: TGTGCCAGCAGCGTACTAGCGGGAGTTCAAAACACAGATACGCAGTATTTT.

This sequence joins TRBV6-1 and TRBJ2-7; TRBD2 matches 10 bases. The CDR3 sequence is 15 residues long. J gave up 0 bases and V 7 bases, and 6 bases lay outside the gene matches. In germline, CDR1 is MNHNS, CDR2 SASEGT. As DNA, the CDR3 is TGTGCCAGCAACGGACTAGCGGACTTCTCCTACGAGCAGTACTTC. Translated: CASNGLADFSYEQYF.

The chain joins TRBV28 to TRBJ2-7; 7 bases match TRBD2. J lost 3 bases, V lost 6 bases, and 11 bases had no gene match. Germline CDR1 MDHEN, CDR2 SYDVKM. This CDR3 contains 15 residues. This CDR3 reads CASRDLTGGFYEQYF. The CDR3, as DNA: TGTGCCAGCAGGGATCTCACGGGAGGATTCTACGAGCAGTACTTC.

The chain carries TRBV2 and TRBJ1-3, with D possibly matching TRBD1 (5 bases). Germline assignment: CDR1 SNHLY and CDR2 FYNNEI. Trimming pared 5 bases from V and 8 bases from J, leaving 16 bases between. The CDR3 consists of 14 residues. CDR3 amino acids: CASSYGQIEDTIYF. CDR3 bases: TGTGCCAGCAGTTATGGACAAATCGAGGACACCATATATTTT.

The CDR3 nucleotides read TGTGCCACCAGCAGGTCCGGGGGGTTGGACTATGGCTACACCTTC. It encodes CATSRSGGLDYGYTF. This rearrangement joins TRBV15 to TRBJ1-2; a weak D match, TRBD1 (5 bases). Germline V gene lookup returns CDR1 LNHNV and CDR2 YYDKDF (reference sequence). V was clipped by 3 bases and J by 3 bases, with 14 bases between them. The CDR3 runs to 15 residues.

The V and J genes are TRBV27 and TRBJ2-2, with TRBD1 matching 7 bases. CDR1 and CDR2 (germline): MNHEY, SMNVEV (reference sequence). The CDR3 spans 14 residues. V lost 10 bases, J lost 3 bases, and 8 bases stayed unmatched. The DNA of the CDR3 is TGTGCCACGCGACAGGGAACGGACACCGGGGAGCTGTTTTTT. This sequence encodes CATRQGTDTGELFF.

The chain joins TRBV28 to TRBJ2-1; perhaps TRBD2 as D (5 bases). Per the germline V gene, CDR1 is MDHEN and CDR2 is SYDVKM. V gave up 2 bases and J gave up 3 bases, with 11 bases separating them. The CDR3 is made up of 15 amino acids. The CDR3 loop reads CASSLIDYLYNEQFF. As DNA, the CDR3 is TGTGCCAGCAGTTTAATTGACTATCTCTACAATGAGCAGTTCTTC.

The chain combines TRBV27 with TRBJ1-1; D perhaps matches TRBD1 (5 bases). V was pared by 4 bases and J by 1 base, with 10 bases between. CDR1 MNHEY and CDR2 SMNVEV come from the germline V gene (reference sequence). This CDR3 spans 14 amino acids. This chain's CDR3 is CASSSRQKNTEAFF. The CDR3 DNA follows: TGTGCCAGCAGTTCCCGACAGAAGAACACTGAAGCTTTCTTT.

This chain connects TRBV28 to TRBJ1-2; TRBD1 agrees at 10 bases. J was trimmed by 7 bases and V by 5 bases; bases with no gene match: 10. Germline values: CDR1 MDHEN, CDR2 SYDVKM. This CDR3 is built from 15 residues. The CDR3 protein is CASSVSDRGTGGYTF. The CDR3 bases are TGTGCCAGCAGTGTTTCGGACAGGGGGACGGGTGGCTACACCTTC.

The chain has TRBV7-2 and TRBJ2-5, with a tentative D call TRBD2 (6 bases). The CDR3 totals 14 residues. V gave up 4 bases and J gave up 5 bases, with 14 bases separating them. The germline CDR1 and CDR2 sequences are SGHTA and FQGNSA. The CDR3 region has the DNA TGTGCCAGCAGCTGGCCGGGGAGGTTGGAGACCCAGTACTTC. Protein: CASSWPGRLETQYF.

The V call is TRBV19, the J call TRBJ2-1, with 8 bases that match TRBD1. Germline lookup yields CDR1 LNHDA and CDR2 SQIVND (reference sequence). The trim removed 4 bases at V and 2 bases at J, leaving 4 bases unmatched. This CDR3 spans 15 amino acids. Here the CDR3 reads CASSNGQGTYNEQFF. The CDR3 DNA reads TGTGCCAGTAGTAACGGACAGGGAACCTACAATGAGCAGTTCTTC.

This chain joins TRBV6-5 and TRBJ1-1, with D unresolved. The length of the CDR3 is 11 residues. V was cut by 0 bases and J by 11 bases, with 7 bases left in between. CDR1 and CDR2 from the germline V gene are MNHEY and SVGAGI. CDR3 sequence reads: CASSYSGRAFF. The DNA of the CDR3 is TGTGCCAGCAGTTACTCAGGGAGGGCTTTCTTT.

The chain carries TRBV10-3 and TRBJ1-1; TRBD1 matches 7 bases. Per the germline V gene, CDR1 is ENHRY and CDR2 is SYGVKD. The CDR3 spans 15 residues. With 6 bases clipped from V and 3 bases from J, the junction kept 10 bases outside the gene matches. This chain's CDR3 is CAISPSDRADTEAFF. CDR3 in DNA: TGTGCCATCAGCCCGTCCGACAGGGCGGACACTGAAGCTTTCTTT.

This chain links TRBV5-1 with TRBJ2-1; 9 nucleotides line up with TRBD1. The CDR3 totals 15 residues. The V gene end was trimmed by 4 bases and the J gene end by 6 bases; junction bases not matched to a gene: 8. The V gene's germline CDR1 is SGHRS and CDR2 YFSETQ. This CDR3 reads CASSPGQGRGNEQFF. The CDR3 coding sequence is TGCGCCAGCAGCCCCGGACAGGGGAGAGGCAATGAGCAGTTCTTC. The full variable domain, its missing parts supplied by reference TRBV5-1 and TRBJ2-1, is KAGVTQTPRYLIKTRGQQVTLSCSPISGHRSVSWYQQTPGQGLQFLFEYFSETQRNKGNFPGRFSGRQFSNSRSEMNVSTLELGDSALYLCASSPGQGRGNEQFFGPGTRLTVL.

The gene calls are TRBV7-8 and TRBJ2-1; 11 bases line up with TRBD2. The CDR3 is 15 amino acids. V lost 5 bases to trimming and J lost 6 bases; unmatched junction nucleotides: 6. Looked up from germline, CDR1 is SGHVS and CDR2 is FQNEAQ. The CDR3 DNA is TGTGCCAGCAGCCTCATAGCGGGAGGGACCAATGAGCAGTTCTTC. It yields the protein CASSLIAGGTNEQFF.

V is TRBV10-3 and J is TRBJ2-2, with D tentatively TRBD1 (5 bases). V gave up 6 bases and J gave up 1 base, with 9 bases separating them. The CDR3 runs to 14 residues. The V gene's germline CDR1 is ENHRY and CDR2 SYGVKD. The CDR3 reads CAIRTGQNTGELFF. In DNA form, the CDR3 reads TGTGCCATCAGAACAGGTCAGAACACCGGGGAGCTGTTTTTT.

The rearrangement joins TRBV7-2 to TRBJ2-3, with TRBD2 matching 8 bases. V trimming: 5 bases; J trimming: 4 bases; junction bases outside the gene matches: 8. There are 15 residues in the CDR3. The germline gives CDR1 SGHTA, CDR2 FQGNSA. DNA for the CDR3: TGTGCCAGCAGCCCCCCTGAACTAGCGGCAGATACGCAGTATTTT. Translating gives CASSPPELAADTQYF. The variable domain in full, completed from reference TRBV7-2 and TRBJ2-3, reads GAGVSQSPSNKVTEKGKDVELRCDPISGHTALYWYRQSLGQGLEFLIYFQGNSAPDKSGLPSDRFSAERTGGSVSTLTIQRTQQEDSAVYLCASSPPELAADTQYFGPGTRLTVL.

The genes are TRBV6-5 and TRBJ1-5; TRBD1 might be the D (5 bases). The CDR3 consists of 14 residues. Trimming shortened V by 1 base and J by 7 bases, and 11 bases separated the two germline ends. Per germline, CDR1 MNHEY and CDR2 SVGAGI. CDR3 loop: CASSYLPGGQPQHF. In DNA, the CDR3 is TGTGCCAGCAGTTACTTACCCGGGGGACAGCCCCAGCATTTT.

This rearrangement joins TRBV27 to TRBJ1-6; possibly TRBD1 for D (5 bases). Germline V gives CDR1 MNHEY, CDR2 SMNVEV (reference sequence). The CDR3 is 14 amino acids. The V gene lost 5 bases and the J gene lost 7 bases, with 12 bases spanning the gap. The CDR3 bases are TGTGCCAGCAGTGAGACAGACAGCAATTCACCCCTCCACTTT. Translated: CASSETDSNSPLHF.

This chain links TRBV7-2 with TRBJ1-1, with D maybe TRBD1 (5 bases). Germline CDR1 SGHTA, CDR2 FQGNSA. The CDR3 has 15 amino acids. With 0 bases removed from V and 1 base from J, the gap between germline ends came to 9 bases. The CDR3 loop reads CASSLALGGNTEAFF. The CDR3 DNA follows: TGTGCCAGCAGCTTAGCGCTGGGGGGGAACACTGAAGCTTTCTTT.

V gene TRBV27 combines with J gene TRBJ1-2, with D hard to call. CDR1 MNHEY and CDR2 SMNVEV come from the germline V gene (reference sequence). V lost 6 bases and J lost 8, with 16 bases in between. This CDR3 is 13 amino acids long. CDR3 residues: CASSHPGIPGYTF. Written as DNA, the CDR3 is TGTGCCAGCAGCCATCCCGGGATCCCCGGCTACACCTTC.

The chain links TRBV19 to TRBJ2-2; possible D gene TRBD1, 7 bases. Germline V gene data show CDR1 as LNHDA and CDR2 as SQIVND (reference sequence). The V gene lost 3 bases and the J gene lost 6 bases, with 17 bases spanning the gap. CDR3 length: 16 residues. The CDR3 DNA is TGTGCCAGTAGTATTAAGGGACCAGGGGGGCCCGGGGAGCTGTTTTTT. This encodes CASSIKGPGGPGELFF. The variable domain in full, with the rest retrieved from reference TRBV19 and TRBJ2-2, is DGGITQSPKYLFRKEGQNVTLSCEQNLNHDAMYWYRQDPGQGLRLIYYSQIVNDFQKGDIAEGYSVSREKKESFPLTVTSAQKNPTAFYLCASSIKGPGGPGELFFGEGSRLTVL.

The V call is TRBV5-1, the J call TRBJ2-7, with 8 nucleotides matching TRBD2. The CDR3 has 17 amino acids. Germline V gene lookup returns CDR1 SGHRS and CDR2 YFSETQ. J gave up 0 bases and V 4 bases, and 12 bases lay outside the gene matches. CDR3 coding DNA: TGCGCCAGCAGCGCCTTCGGGGCTAGCGGGTACTCCTACGAGCAGTACTTC. It translates to CASSAFGASGYSYEQYF. Complete variable domain (other parts from reference TRBV5-1 and TRBJ2-7): KAGVTQTPRYLIKTRGQQVTLSCSPISGHRSVSWYQQTPGQGLQFLFEYFSETQRNKGNFPGRFSGRQFSNSRSEMNVSTLELGDSALYLCASSAFGASGYSYEQYFGPGTRLTVT.

This rearrangement joins TRBV30 to TRBJ1-4; D not certain. CDR1 and CDR2 from the germline V gene are GTSNPN and SVGIG (reference sequence). The CDR3 contains 13 residues. Trimming took off 2 bases at V and 3 bases at J, with 7 bases between the two ends. CDR3 region: CAWSRDSNEKLFF. As DNA, the CDR3 is TGTGCCTGGAGTCGGGATTCTAATGAAAAACTGTTTTTT.

This chain connects TRBV2 to TRBJ1-3; 7 nucleotides line up with TRBD1. Germline V gives CDR1 SNHLY, CDR2 FYNNEI. The CDR3 loop spans 14 amino acids. Trimming cost V 4 bases and J 8 bases; bases outside gene matches: 8. The CDR3 sequence: CASSVTGALDTIYF. The CDR3 DNA sequence: TGTGCCAGCAGTGTAACAGGGGCGCTGGACACCATATATTTT.

The genes are TRBV28 and TRBJ2-1, with a possible D match to TRBD1 (6 bases). The CDR3 extends over 15 amino acids. CDR1 is MDHEN, CDR2 SYDVKM, per germline. Trimming stripped 7 bases from V and 5 bases from J, with 18 bases between. CDR3 sequence: CASTSLGAADNEQFF. The CDR3 bases are TGTGCCAGCACCTCTCTGGGGGCCGCTGACAATGAGCAGTTCTTC.

The chain has TRBV21-1 and TRBJ2-7; TRBD1, as called in the table, went unchecked against the DNA. TRBV21-1 constitutes a pseudogene. The CDR3 spans 17 residues. CDR3 residues: CASSKALGHKYPYEQYF. In DNA, the CDR3 is TGTGCCAGCAGCAAAGCGCTTGGGCACAAGTACCCTTACGAGCAGTACTTC.